The 5 T cell receptor beta chains in this list originate from one sample, sequenced in a study of T cells in women clearing cervical HPV infection. The assay was immunoSEQ multiplex PCR, and TCRdb's table has in-frame clones only and misses some. This sample's clone table lists about 39,000 clones. Input material: blood buffy coat. Receptors were obtained from a woman between 18 and 70 years old with a cervical HPV16 infection that either progressed to CIN3+ or cleared (not recorded which).

Turning to this clone: The CDR3 end falls 3 residues outside the read, so it is completed with the germline J gene. The gene calls are TRBV6-2 or TRBV6-3 and TRBJ2-7; 9 bases align to TRBD2. Germline CDR1 reads MNHEY; CDR2 reads SVGEGT. The CDR3 consists of 14 residues. The ends lost 6 bases at V and 5 bases at J; junction bases unmatched: 8. The covered CDR3 bases are TGTGCCAGCAGCCGAGCAGCGGGGGGCCACGAG. Encoded protein: CASSRAAGGHE. In full, the CDR3 is CASSRAAGGHEQYF.

In the case of this clone: The read gets to within 3 residues of the CDR3 end, and the germline J gene fills in the rest. The chain uses TRBV6-1 and TRBJ1-2; tentative D call: TRBD1 (6 bases). V was pared by 3 bases and J by 5 bases, with 10 bases between. Per the germline V gene, CDR1 is MNHNS and CDR2 is SASEGT. This CDR3 contains 13 residues. The CDR3 reads CASSDGQRYGYTF. The sequenced CDR3 bases are TGTGCCAGCAGTGACGGACAGAGATATGGC.

Of note for this clone: Compared with germline, one end of the junction differs, possibly owing to a read error. Read sequence stops 3 residues before the CDR3 end, and the germline J gene provides the missing end. The chain couples TRBV7-7 to TRBJ2-2; 7 bases match TRBD2. CDR3 length: 14 amino acids. CDR1 and CDR2 from the germline V gene are SSHAT and FNYEAQ (reference sequence). Incomplete CDR3 DNA: TGTGCTAGCAGCTTAGCGGGTTCAGGCGGGGAG. This gives the protein CASSLAGSGGE. The entire CDR3 sequence reads CASSLAGSGGELFF.

A remark on this clone: The read gets to within 3 residues of the CDR3 end, and the germline J gene fills in the rest. The chain recombines TRBV6-2 or TRBV6-3 with TRBJ2-1; D is unresolved. The CDR3 contains 11 residues. V lost 6 bases and J 4 bases, leaving 4 bases between the germline ends. CDR1 and CDR2 (germline): MNHEY, SVGEGT. The sequenced part of the CDR3 DNA is TGTGCCAGCAGATCTTACAATGAG. Translating gives CASRSYNE. The complete CDR3 protein is CASRSYNEQFF.

A note on this clone: The read falls 3 residues short of the CDR3 end, and the missing part is taken from the germline J gene. The genes are TRBV28 and TRBJ2-2; 8 bases map to TRBD1. The J segment lost 2 bases and the V segment lost 5 bases, leaving 4 bases of the junction unmatched. The CDR3 is 15 residues long. Germline CDR1 is MDHEN and CDR2 is SYDVKM. The CDR3 region is CASSPRGRNTGELFF. Incomplete CDR3 DNA: TGTGCCAGCAGTCCCAGGGGGCGCAACACCGGGGAG.